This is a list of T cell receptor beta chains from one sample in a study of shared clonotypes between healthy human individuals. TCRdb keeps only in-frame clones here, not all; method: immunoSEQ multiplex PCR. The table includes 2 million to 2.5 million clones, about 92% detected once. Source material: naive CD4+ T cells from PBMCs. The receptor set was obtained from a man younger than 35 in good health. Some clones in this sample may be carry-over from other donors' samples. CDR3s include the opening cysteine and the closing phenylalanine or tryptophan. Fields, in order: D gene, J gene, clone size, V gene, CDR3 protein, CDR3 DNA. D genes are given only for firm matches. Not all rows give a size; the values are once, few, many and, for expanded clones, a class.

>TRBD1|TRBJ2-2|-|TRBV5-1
CASSLSPGQRPQTNTGELFF
TGCGCCAGCAGCCTGTCACCGGGACAGAGACCCCAAACCAACACCGGGGAGCTGTTTTTT
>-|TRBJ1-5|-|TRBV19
CASSIRVGLSSNQPQHF
TGTGCCAGTAGTATAAGGGTTGGACTTTCGAGCAATCAGCCCCAGCATTTT
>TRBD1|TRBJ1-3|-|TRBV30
CAWTTGARGNTIYF
TGTGCCTGGACCACAGGGGCGAGAGGAAACACCATATATTTT
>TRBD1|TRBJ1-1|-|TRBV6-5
CASQQGAEAFF
TGTGCCAGCCAACAGGGGGCTGAAGCTTTCTTT
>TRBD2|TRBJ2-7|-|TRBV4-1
CASSQVLLAGSSYEQYF
TGCGCCAGCAGCCAAGTGCTCCTAGCGGGATCATCCTACGAGCAGTACTTC
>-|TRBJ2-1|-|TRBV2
CASSVRYNEQFF
TGTGCCAGCAGTGTCCGCTACAATGAGCAGTTCTTC
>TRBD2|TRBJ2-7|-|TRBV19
CASSTGASGSLNRDEQYF
TGTGCCAGTAGTACCGGGGCCAGCGGGAGCCTGAACAGGGACGAGCAGTACTTC
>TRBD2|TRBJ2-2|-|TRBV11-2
CASSSPGLANTGELFF
TGTGCCAGCAGCTCACCGGGACTAGCAAACACCGGGGAGCTGTTTTTT
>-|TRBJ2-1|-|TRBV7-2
CASSLALARNEQFF
TGTGCCAGCAGCTTAGCGCTAGCGAGGAATGAGCAGTTCTTC
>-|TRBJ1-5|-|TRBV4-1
CASSVLGGPAQPQHF
TGCGCCAGCAGCGTTCTTGGGGGTCCCGCTCAGCCCCAGCATTTT
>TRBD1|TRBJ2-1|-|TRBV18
CASSPQTGLTFF
TGTGCCAGCTCACCACAGACAGGGTTAACGTTCTTC
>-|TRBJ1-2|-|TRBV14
CASSQGLNYGYTF
TGTGCCAGCAGCCAAGGTTTGAACTATGGCTACACCTTC
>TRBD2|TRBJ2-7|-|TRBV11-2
CASSFSSGSSNEQYF
TGTGCCAGCAGCTTCTCTAGCGGGAGCTCTAACGAGCAGTACTTC
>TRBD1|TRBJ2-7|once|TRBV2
CASAERTGAYEQYF
TGTGCCAGCGCGGAGCGAACAGGGGCCTACGAGCAGTACTTC